This TCR beta chain comes out of a study of spatial heterogeneity in lung cancer. Study at large: The donors were 55 to 80 patients with non-small cell lung cancer that was early-stage and untreated. Detection consistently captured more beta-chain sequences than alpha-chain sequences. Study conclusions and caveats: The appearance of ubiquitous expanded tumor TCRs in blood was greater at resection than follow-up.

TCRdb redid the calling of the 5' RACE reads with MiXCR, one entry per CDR3 protein. The sample includes under 150,000 distinct CDR3 sequences, about 10% of them seen just once. Worth noting for this clonotype: No antigen is known for it.

The sample's time point: blood at routine non-recurrence follow-up after resection. TCRs were sequenced from unsorted whole RNA of tumor, nontumor lung or PBMC. Germline CDR1 and CDR2: MNHNY and SVGAGI (reference sequence). V lost 7 bases, J lost 4 bases, and 10 bases lay in between. CDR3 size: 13 residues. The TCR comes from a female donor with early-stage non-small cell lung cancer. The sequencing used PBMCs, collected at follow-up. This chain links TRBV6-6 with TRBJ2-2; D is perhaps TRBD1 or TRBD2 (5 bases each). As DNA, the CDR3 is TGTGCCAGCATTGGGGACGTCACCGGGGAGCTGTTTTTT. Translated: CASIGDVTGELFF.